This TCR beta chain was recovered during a study of identical twins (dated by TCRdb to 2015 to 2016). Looking at the study overall: To test whether fetal clonotypes persist, this study deep-sequenced TCR alpha and beta repertoires from monozygotic twins, from unrelated adults of various ages, and from cord blood. Replicate twin experiments were performed at different times using different library preparation protocols to rule out contamination.

Only healthy Caucasian donors were included. The twin cohort consisted of three pairs of female monozygotic twins, all aged roughly 18 to 30 years. Peripheral blood mononuclear cells were used as the source from which RNA for TCR libraries was isolated. What the study reported, not specific to this receptor: Because the same donors could not be followed over many years, the conclusions relied on cross-sectional statistical analysis. Abundant cord blood beta clonotypes carried fewer insertions; young adult naive repertoires showed a weaker similar trend, while memory repertoires showed none. Excess twin sharing in beta out-of-frame sequences was weaker because fewer shared sequences lowered the signal-to-noise ratio. In monozygotic twins, recombination models systematically underestimated out-of-frame TCR alpha sharing, but the models matched the sharing seen between unrelated individuals. Invariant T cells such as MAIT and iNKT could partly confound zero-insertion analyses, though diverse VJ usage argued against this for most clonotypes. Compared with coincidental sharing between unrelated individuals, out-of-frame TCR alpha sequences shared between twins showed an excess of sequences with low generation probability.

This clonotype was counted at least ten times. Its specific antigen is unknown. Base qualities are not recorded, but no much larger clone differs from it by a single base. Receptors were amplified or captured by 5' RACE. The sequencer listed for this sample is Illumina HiSeq 2000. Template switching added a universal primer binding site, and the final cDNA carried a unique molecular identifier that allowed TCR cDNA molecules to be counted accurately. Specific primers in the conserved constant-segment region were used to synthesize first-strand cDNA for the TCR alpha and beta chains. To control for contamination, each cDNA library was double barcoded with a SMART-Mk sample barcode plus Illumina barcodes. TruSeq adapter sequences, together with Illumina sample barcodes, were added in two successive PCR steps. Sequencing of the TCR alpha and beta cDNA libraries was done on the Illumina HiSeq platform using custom primers. In the paper's pipeline: MiGEC was used to process raw reads and extract unique molecular identifiers, and MiXCR was used to find CDR3 positions. For each individual, recombination models were inferred using an EM algorithm with the repgenHMM and IGoR tools. Shared clonotypes were analyzed with the tcR package in R, and sharing was normalized by the product of cloneset sizes. Out-of-frame nonproductive sequences were analyzed to study raw recombination free of thymic and clonal selection effects. TCRdb reran the public reads through fastp at Q25 and MiXCR, keeping productive beta chains. When rows share a CDR3 protein, they turn into one entry using the most common DNA and genes. TCRdb assigned the V and J calls; the authors' analysis was not used. In all, the sample holds around 650,000 distinct CDR3 sequences, and under 8.5% of those were seen once. The ten largest clones represent 1.5% to 2% of the sample.

The V end loses 0 bases and the J end loses 6 bases, and a stretch of 8 bases separates them. As encoded in the germline V gene, CDR1 is MNHEY while CDR2 is SVGAGI. From cysteine to phenylalanine, the CDR3 is 14 amino acids long. Of the read, only the CDR3 DNA is kept; its 42 bases are in frame from base 1. These data also formed part of another study, on yellow fever vaccine responses in identical twins. The second publication reports: According to the authors, the vaccine-induced T cell response in identical twins seemed to be partly convergent and partly specific to each individual. In identical twins, the study followed T cell clones that responded to the vaccine with precision.

This clonotype originated in a young woman in good health. The chain uses TRBV6-5 and TRBJ1-4, with the D gene too uncertain to name. Sequenced: PBMCs. CDR3 reads: CASSYSWTDEKLFF. At the DNA level, the sequence is TGTGCCAGCAGTTACTCGTGGACCGATGAAAAACTGTTTTTT.